The clone carrying this T cell receptor beta chain occurred a few times. This record belongs to a study of blood T cell repertoires in COVID-19. Across the study: Acute-phase and convalescent COVID-19 samples originated in the United States, Italy and Spain. Nucleic acid was either cDNA or gDNA, and it came from T cells, B-cell-depleted T cells, or PBMCs.

In the original analysis: Reference gene primer amplification gave estimated nucleated cell counts. Profiled with immunoSEQ multiplex PCR; TCRdb holds only in-frame clones, not every one. The V and J calls and clone size are taken from that table; D and trimming were inferred from the DNA. Counted here are fewer than 200,000 clones, about 80% occurring once; the ten biggest clones make up about 5.5%. Adults between roughly 18 and 95 years of age took part from about two dozen US areas. This clonotype was sampled from a woman aged 60-75 years with acute COVID-19. Sequencing was performed on PBMCs or T cells enriched from blood (not recorded which).

The CDR3 sequence is CASGLSLAGAQFF. CDR3 in DNA: TGTGCTAGTGGTTTAAGCCTAGCGGGAGCACAGTTCTTC. This chain joins TRBV12-5 and TRBJ2-1, with TRBD2 matching over 10 bases. V lost 3 bases, J lost 13 bases, and 6 bases stayed unmatched. This CDR3 spans 13 amino acids. CDR1 is LGHNT, CDR2 FRNRAP, per germline.